This T cell receptor (beta chain) was sequenced in a study of cytomegalovirus exposure and HLA in healthy donors. The study ran its PCR with 60 Vbeta and 13 Jbeta primers. The table came from immunoSEQ multiplex PCR; TCRdb's copy has only in-frame clones and leaves some out. The sample holds 97,000 or so clones, nearly 65% seen once. V dropped 4 bases and J dropped 3 bases, with 10 bases sitting between them. CDR3 length: 13 amino acids. Germline loops: CDR1 GTSNPN, CDR2 SVGIG (reference sequence). This sequence joins TRBV30 and TRBJ1-5; a weak D match, TRBD1 (6 bases). The sequenced sample consisted of PBMCs. The receptor comes from a human donor in good health. CDR3 DNA: TGTGCCTGGAACAGGGACCTCAATCAGCCCCAGCATTTT. The encoded protein is CAWNRDLNQPQHF.